These 15 T cell receptor beta chains came from one sample sequenced in a study of cytomegalovirus exposure and HLA in healthy donors. Assay: immunoSEQ multiplex PCR; the TCRdb copy retains only in-frame clones and omits some. Of fewer than 70,000 clones listed, roughly 96% are singletons. Specimen: PBMCs. The receptor set was obtained from a man aged 18 to 30 in good health and CMV-seronegative.

This clone was recorded once. The chain combines TRBV11-2 with TRBJ2-3; D uncertain. V dropped 6 bases and J dropped 8 bases, with 15 bases sitting between them. CDR1 is SGHAT, CDR2 FQNNGV, per germline. The CDR3 covers 13 residues. This CDR3 reads CASRPKSGGTQYF. The CDR3 region has the DNA TGTGCCAGCAGGCCAAAGAGTGGCGGTACGCAGTATTTT.

The chain carries TRBV27 and TRBJ1-2; 7 bases line up with TRBD1. V gave up 6 bases and J gave up 2 bases; unmatched junction bases: 15. The CDR3 sequence is 17 residues long. Germline lookup yields CDR1 MNHEY and CDR2 SMNVEV (reference sequence). DNA for the CDR3: TGTGCCAGCAGCCAAGGGGGCGGAAGAAACTACAACTATGGCTACACCTTC. It translates to CASSQGGGRNYNYGYTF.

CDR3: CASSLPSGNYEQYF. The DNA for the CDR3 is TGTGCCAGCAGTCTCCCTAGCGGGAACTACGAGCAGTACTTC. The chain recombines TRBV2 with TRBJ2-7, with 9 bases matching TRBD2. Germline V gene sequence: CDR1 SNHLY, CDR2 FYNNEI. The trim removed 5 bases at V and 3 bases at J, leaving 5 bases unmatched. The CDR3 contains 14 residues.

CDR3 sequence reads: CASSPLAGAGETQYF. CDR3 nucleotides: TGTGCCAGCAGTCCCCTAGCGGGAGCAGGGGAGACCCAGTACTTC. The V gene is TRBV27, the J gene TRBJ2-5; 10 bases agree with TRBD2. Germline V gives CDR1 MNHEY, CDR2 SMNVEV (reference sequence). The CDR3 covers 15 residues. Trimming removed 5 bases from V and 5 bases from J; junction bases left unmatched: 8.

This chain uses TRBV6-5 with TRBJ1-4; D is possibly TRBD1 (5 bases). Germline CDR1 MNHEY, CDR2 SVGAGI. This CDR3 region has 14 residues. V shed 6 bases and J shed 6 bases, with 14 bases lying between them. The CDR3, as DNA: TGTGCCAGCAGGCAGGGAGGGTGGGATGAAAAACTGTTTTTT. As protein: CASRQGGWDEKLFF.

This clone appeared once. This sequence joins TRBV6-5 and TRBJ1-1; D call uncertain. CDR1 and CDR2 (germline): MNHEY, SVGAGI. This CDR3 region has 14 residues. Trimming stripped 6 bases from V and 1 base from J, with 12 bases between. DNA for the CDR3: TGTGCCAGCAGCCGTACTGTGCCGAACACTGAAGCTTTCTTT. Protein sequence: CASSRTVPNTEAFF.

The V call is TRBV27, the J call TRBJ2-7; D ambiguous. Trimming left V 5 bases short and J 3 bases short, with 17 bases between. The germline gives CDR1 MNHEY, CDR2 SMNVEV (reference sequence). The CDR3 has 15 amino acids. The CDR3 region is CASSLVVGPNYEQYF. Here the CDR3 DNA reads TGTGCCAGCAGTCTCGTAGTGGGCCCTAACTACGAGCAGTACTTC.

V gene TRBV27 combines with J gene TRBJ2-7; D perhaps matches TRBD1 (6 bases). The germline V gene encodes CDR1 MNHEY and CDR2 SMNVEV (reference sequence). The CDR3 spans 16 residues. V was pared by 2 bases and J by 5 bases, with 19 bases between. CDR3 nucleotides: TGTGCCAGCAGTTTAGACAGGTCCCTACCCCTCGACGAGCAGTACTTC. It is translated as CASSLDRSLPLDEQYF.

The rearrangement links TRBV19 to TRBJ1-3; 8 positions match TRBD1. J was trimmed by 9 bases and V by 10 bases; bases with no gene match: 14. CDR1 and CDR2 from the germline V gene are LNHDA and SQIVND (reference sequence). The CDR3 is 14 residues long. The CDR3 region has the DNA TGTGCCACCCGCGCAGGGGGCAGAGGACGCACCATATATTTT. Its translation is CATRAGGRGRTIYF.

The rearrangement links TRBV9 to TRBJ1-2; TRBD1 is a possible D gene (5 bases). Between the trimmed V and J ends, which lost 0 bases and 3 bases, there was a span of 9 bases. The CDR3 has 14 residues. In germline, CDR1 is SGDLS, CDR2 YYNGEE. CDR3 sequence: CASSVGQGDYGYTF. CDR3 bases: TGTGCCAGCAGCGTAGGGCAGGGCGACTATGGCTACACCTTC.

The chain recombines TRBV7-6 with TRBJ2-1, with 13 positions matching TRBD2. The CDR3 spans 19 residues. Trimming cost V 5 bases and J 7 bases; bases outside gene matches: 17. CDR1 SGHVS and CDR2 FNYEAQ come from the germline V gene. Written as DNA, the CDR3 is TGTGCCAGCAGCATGTATGGACTAGCGGGAGAACTCGGCGTGAATGAGCAGTTCTTC. Translating it yields CASSMYGLAGELGVNEQFF.

This clone was seen a single time. The gene calls are TRBV28 and TRBJ1-1; TRBD1 matches 11 bases. Germline trimming cut 6 bases from V and 1 base from J; bases unmatched to any gene: 4. The CDR3 sequence is 15 residues long. Germline V gene data show CDR1 as MDHEN and CDR2 as SYDVKM. The CDR3 nucleotides are TGTGCCAGCAGACTGGGACAGGGGGGGAACACTGAAGCTTTCTTT. It is translated as CASRLGQGGNTEAFF.

This clone was picked up one time. DNA for the CDR3: TGTGCCAGCAGAAACCTAGAGCGGGCCTACAATGAGCAGTTCTTC. The encoded protein is CASRNLERAYNEQFF. J is TRBJ2-1 and V is TRBV6-6; D is possibly TRBD2 (6 bases). V was shortened by 6 bases and J by 2 bases, with 14 bases between the two germline ends. The V gene's germline CDR1 is MNHNY and CDR2 SVGAGI (reference sequence). There are 15 residues in the CDR3.

The chain couples TRBV7-9 to TRBJ2-1; 10 bases map to TRBD2. With V trimmed by 5 bases and J by 9 bases, 16 bases remained unmatched. The CDR3 spans 17 residues. Per germline, CDR1 SEHNR and CDR2 FQNEAQ (reference sequence). This chain's CDR3 is CASSIGASGSGILEQFF. DNA of the CDR3: TGTGCCAGCAGCATAGGAGCTAGCGGGAGTGGGATCCTTGAGCAGTTCTTC.

The chain uses TRBV7-9 and TRBJ2-5, with 8 bases aligning to TRBD1. Germline loops: CDR1 SEHNR, CDR2 FQNEAQ (reference sequence). CDR3 size: 16 residues. The ends lost 5 bases at V and 3 bases at J; junction bases unmatched: 11. The DNA for the CDR3 is TGTGCCAGCAGCCACCCCTTTCGACAGGGGAAAGAGACCCAGTACTTC. Translated: CASSHPFRQGKETQYF.